The present T cell receptor beta chain was sequenced within a study of cytomegalovirus exposure and HLA in healthy donors. Study-wide background: When about 400 donors were genotyped, 80% to 90% of them were found to fall in the Caucasian-associated ancestry cluster. Study outcomes and limitations: Other equally common chains were less clonally expanded than HLA-associated TCR beta chains, a later analysis showed. In an earlier analysis, in roughly 580 donors, most V segments appeared productive either ~87% or ~30% of the time.

The germline V gene has CDR1 ENHRY and CDR2 SYGVKD. The CDR3 spans 15 residues. As for this clone: Its antigen is unknown. One end of the junction fails to match germline, which may point to a read error.

Primers for the PCR totalled 60 Vbeta and 13 Jbeta. Study processing details: Later work found 80 million or so unique TCR beta chains, with around 10 million shared. The table came from immunoSEQ multiplex PCR; TCRdb's copy has only in-frame clones and leaves some out. That table is the source of V, J and clone size, and D and trimming were worked out from the DNA. The sample has about 140,000 clones, approximately 82% seen once. The sequence was collected from a woman in her sixties in good health and CMV-seropositive. The specimen sequenced was PBMCs. The V call is TRBV10-3, the J call TRBJ1-2; 7 positions match TRBD1. CDR3 sequence: CAISQSDRSTPGYTF. The CDR3, as DNA: TGTGCCATCAGTCAGTCGGACAGGTCTACGCCTGGCTACACCTTC.